Below are 20 T cell receptor beta chains sequenced from a single sample in a study of technical replicates of blood from a handful of donors. Sequencing used immunoSEQ multiplex PCR; TCRdb keeps in-frame clones, though not all of them. This sample has about 100,000 clones, with almost 96% found just once. The sequencing input was T cells isolated from PBMCs. The receptors were sampled from a human donor in good health.

This clone was counted a single time. V usage is TRBV2 and J usage is TRBJ2-1; tentative D call: TRBD1 (7 bases). This CDR3 comprises 15 residues. Germline-derived CDR1 and CDR2 are SNHLY and FYNNEI. The V gene lost 6 bases and the J gene lost 5 bases, with 17 bases spanning the gap. This CDR3 is CASRESQGRNNEQFF. The CDR3 DNA sequence: TGTGCCAGCAGAGAGTCACAGGGGAGGAACAATGAGCAGTTCTTC. Supplemented by reference TRBV2 and TRBJ2-1, the full variable domain reads EPEVTQTPSHQVTQMGQEVILRCVPISNHLYFYWYRQILGQKVEFLVSFYNNEISEKSEIFDDQFSVERPDGSNFTLKIRSTKLEDSAMYFCASRESQGRNNEQFFGPGTRLTVL.

The V and J genes are TRBV28 and TRBJ2-5; D is possibly TRBD1 (5 bases). Germline V gene lookup returns CDR1 MDHEN and CDR2 SYDVKM. The CDR3 runs 14 residues. V lost 7 bases to trimming and J lost 2 bases, with 14 bases between them. CDR3 DNA sequence: TGTGCCAGCAATTCAGGGAAAACTCAAGAGACCCAGTACTTC. It is translated as CASNSGKTQETQYF.

This chain links TRBV15 with TRBJ2-3, with a possible D match to TRBD2 (7 bases). Germline loops: CDR1 LNHNV, CDR2 YYDKDF (reference sequence). Trimming pared 0 bases from V and 2 bases from J, leaving 12 bases between. This CDR3 has 16 residues. This chain's CDR3 is CATSRDAGANTDTQYF. The CDR3 bases are TGTGCCACCAGCAGAGATGCGGGGGCAAACACAGATACGCAGTATTTT.

The genes are TRBV19 and TRBJ2-1, with a possible D match to TRBD1 (5 bases). The CDR3 length is 15 residues. Germline CDR1 reads LNHDA; CDR2 reads SQIVND (reference sequence). The V gene lost 8 bases and the J gene lost 7 bases, with 21 bases spanning the gap. CDR3 protein: CASEETVRLGNEQFF. DNA of the CDR3: TGTGCCAGTGAAGAGACAGTCCGGTTGGGAAATGAGCAGTTCTTC.

V usage is TRBV18 and J usage is TRBJ2-1; TRBD1 matches at 9 bases. CDR3 length: 14 amino acids. CDR1 KGHSH and CDR2 LQKENI come from the germline V gene. The V segment lost 2 bases and the J segment 10 bases; nucleotides outside the gene matches: 6. CDR3 protein: CASSPGGQGHEQFF. The CDR3 nucleotides are TGTGCCAGCTCACCAGGGGGACAGGGCCACGAGCAGTTCTTC.

This chain connects TRBV4-1 to TRBJ1-2, with D possibly TRBD1 on 5 matching bases. CDR1 and CDR2 (germline): MGHRA, YSYEKL. V lost 6 bases, J lost 0 bases, and 14 bases lay in between. This CDR3 spans 15 amino acids. The CDR3 DNA follows: TGCGCCAGCAGGGCACTGGGGGGTTCTAACTATGGCTACACCTTC. It encodes CASRALGGSNYGYTF.

The chain carries TRBV25-1 and TRBJ2-1, with 12 positions matching TRBD2. The CDR3 is 15 amino acids. Per germline, CDR1 MGHDK and CDR2 SYGVNS. The V and J ends lost 2 bases and 8 bases, in that order; junction bases with no gene match: 4. CDR3 bases: TGTGCCAGCAGTGAAACCCTAGCGGGGGGGTATGAGCAGTTCTTC. It translates to CASSETLAGGYEQFF.

The rearrangement links TRBV7-2 to TRBJ2-1; TRBD2 is a possible D gene (7 bases). With 10 bases removed from V and 3 bases from J, the gap between germline ends came to 25 bases. Germline CDR1 SGHTA, CDR2 FQGNSA. This CDR3 is built from 17 residues. The DNA for the CDR3 is TGTGCCACCAAGCTTGGGCGAAAGGGGGGGTACTACAATGAGCAGTTCTTC. It is translated as CATKLGRKGGYYNEQFF.

This chain joins TRBV11-2 and TRBJ1-3, with a tentative D call TRBD1 (5 bases). The germline CDR1 and CDR2 sequences are SGHAT and FQNNGV. Trimming took 8 bases from V and 7 from J, leaving 9 bases between them. The CDR3 runs to 11 residues. The CDR3 protein is CASQTVNTIYF. CDR3 coding DNA: TGTGCCAGCCAGACAGTGAACACCATATATTTT.

The CDR3 DNA reads TGCAGCGCTTGGGATGGGGGGAGTTCCACCGGGGAGCTGTTTTTT. Amino acid sequence: CSAWDGGSSTGELFF. V gene TRBV29-1 combines with J gene TRBJ2-2, with D perhaps TRBD2 (6 bases). Per germline, CDR1 SQVTM and CDR2 ANQGSEA. This CDR3 spans 15 amino acids. Trimming left V 7 bases short and J 4 bases short, with 19 bases between.

J is TRBJ1-2 and V is TRBV2, with D maybe TRBD1 (5 bases). Trimming removed 4 bases at V and 4 bases at J, with 25 bases between. The CDR3 is made up of 18 amino acids. Germline-derived CDR1 and CDR2 are SNHLY and FYNNEI. The CDR3, as DNA: TGTGCCAGCAGTGCTCAGAACGCCAGGTCAGGGTTTTCCTATGGCTACACCTTC. This translates into CASSAQNARSGFSYGYTF.

This clone appeared once. The rearrangement links TRBV19 to TRBJ2-1, with TRBD1 as a possible D gene (6 bases). V dropped 4 bases and J dropped 1 base, with 11 bases sitting between them. Germline V CDR1 and CDR2: LNHDA, SQIVND (reference sequence). CDR3 size: 15 residues. CDR3 bases: TGTGCCAGTAGTAGGGACAAGGTGTCCTACAATGAGCAGTTCTTC. Its protein product is CASSRDKVSYNEQFF.

This chain uses TRBV9 with TRBJ2-5; 8 nucleotides line up with TRBD2. CDR1 is SGDLS and CDR2 is YYNGEE in the germline V gene. With V trimmed by 3 bases and J by 1 base, 5 bases remained unmatched. This CDR3 has 15 residues. CDR3 amino acids: CASSGGGLGQETQYF. DNA of the CDR3: TGTGCCAGCAGCGGAGGGGGACTAGGCCAAGAGACCCAGTACTTC.

The rearrangement links TRBV7-6 to TRBJ1-1; D remains ambiguous. The germline CDR1 and CDR2 sequences are SGHVS and FNYEAQ. The CDR3 sequence is 16 residues long. Trimming cost V 2 bases and J 1 base, with 14 bases left between them. CDR3 sequence reads: CASSLFTDAENTEAFF. CDR3 nucleotides: TGTGCCAGCAGCTTATTTACTGACGCGGAGAACACTGAAGCTTTCTTT.

This rearrangement joins TRBV5-6 to TRBJ2-7; a possible D gene is TRBD1 (6 bases). This CDR3 has 14 residues. CDR1 SGHDT and CDR2 YYEEEE come from the germline V gene. V was trimmed by 0 bases and J by 0 bases, leaving 7 bases between them. For the CDR3, the DNA is TGTGCCAGCAGCTTGGGGGACACCTCCTACGAGCAGTACTTC. As protein: CASSLGDTSYEQYF.

This chain connects TRBV5-6 to TRBJ1-2; no definite D call. The germline gives CDR1 SGHDT, CDR2 YYEEEE. V was cut by 5 bases and J by 2 bases, with 10 bases left in between. This CDR3 has 13 residues. CDR3 residues: CASRLVGNYGYTF. The CDR3 region has the DNA TGTGCCAGCAGGTTAGTGGGCAACTATGGCTACACCTTC.

The chain recombines TRBV27 with TRBJ2-1, with D possibly matching TRBD2 (6 bases). The CDR3 is 16 amino acids. V lost 4 bases and J lost 5, with 18 bases in between. Per the germline V gene, CDR1 is MNHEY and CDR2 is SMNVEV (reference sequence). The CDR3 bases are TGTGCCAGCAGTTCACAAGCGGGCCCTCAAGACAATGAGCAGTTCTTC. Residues: CASSSQAGPQDNEQFF.

The table lists this clone with a few counts. The chain recombines TRBV4-1 with TRBJ2-4; the match to TRBD1 covers 7 bases. The CDR3 sequence is 16 residues long. J gave up 0 bases and V 3 bases, and 5 bases lay outside the gene matches. Germline assignment: CDR1 MGHRA and CDR2 YSYEKL. CDR3 in amino acids: CASSHRTGLAKNIQYF. DNA of the CDR3: TGCGCCAGCAGCCATAGGACAGGCCTAGCCAAAAACATTCAGTACTTC.

The V call is TRBV6-5, the J call TRBJ1-1; D unclear. The CDR3 is 10 residues long. Germline V gene sequence: CDR1 MNHEY, CDR2 SVGAGI. V was cut by 8 bases and J by 4 bases, with 5 bases left in between. The CDR3 DNA follows: TGTGCCAGCGGAGGCACTGAAGCTTTCTTT. It translates to CASGGTEAFF.

In the case of this clone: The same CDR3 is also encoded by other DNA sequences in this sample. The chain carries TRBV7-9 and TRBJ2-1; D is possibly TRBD2 (6 bases). The CDR3 totals 15 residues. Germline CDR1 SEHNR, CDR2 FQNEAQ (reference sequence). Trimming removed 5 bases at V and 0 bases at J, with 11 bases between. The CDR3 DNA follows: TGTGCCAGCAGCCTGCGGGGCAGCTCCTACAATGAGCAGTTCTTC. Translated: CASSLRGSSYNEQFF.